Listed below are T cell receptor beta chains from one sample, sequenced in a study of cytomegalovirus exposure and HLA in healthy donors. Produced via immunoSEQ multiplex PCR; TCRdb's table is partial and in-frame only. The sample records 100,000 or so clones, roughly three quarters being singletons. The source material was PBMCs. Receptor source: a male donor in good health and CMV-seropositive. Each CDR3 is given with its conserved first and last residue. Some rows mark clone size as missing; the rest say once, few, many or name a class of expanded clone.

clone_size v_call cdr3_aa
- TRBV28 CASSTGQGRKGYTF
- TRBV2 CASSRDILTEQYF
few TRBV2 CASEREREQYF
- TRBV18 CASSLTRTGGYEQYF
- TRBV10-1 CASTPLGLAGEHYNEQFF
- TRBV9 CASSVDAGGRSGANGLTF
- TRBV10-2 CASDAGGYNEQFF
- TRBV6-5 CASSYSPTGHTGELFF
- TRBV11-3 CASSLAGARRDTQYF
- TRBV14 CASSYYASASGVYNEQFF
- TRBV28 CASSLFGGGKSNEQFF
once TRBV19 CASSDEGRGYTF
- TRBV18 CASSHRGQAWTDTQYF
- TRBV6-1 CAARRAGPGDTQYF
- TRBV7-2 CASSLLVRDGELFF
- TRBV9 CASSVEPDRGWETQYF
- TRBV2 CASRGTGGPTGELFF
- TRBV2 CASRGGSVNQPQHF
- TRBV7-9 CSSSPTEDTQYF
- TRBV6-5 CASSYSLRGLNEQYF
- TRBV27 CASSYDSRSYEQYF
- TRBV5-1 CASSPRTAPYEQYF
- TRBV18 CASSPRGLAGNTDTQYF
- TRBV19 CASSIGGREIAYEQYF
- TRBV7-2 CASSGRSGSQEQYF
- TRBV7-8 CASSLQGQRNSEAFF